This TCR beta chain is drawn from a study of T cells after yellow fever vaccination. Study-wide context: SMART-Seq v4 Ultra Low Input served to prepare low-cell-number fractions.

Study-wide results and caveats: Clones from primary vaccination mostly reappeared after the booster (96% CD4, around 90% CD8). Clonotype sharing between CD4 and CD8 compartments was small.

5'RACE template switching added a universal primer site and UMIs to TCR cDNA. TCRdb recomputed calls from the 5' RACE reads with MiXCR, one row per CDR3 protein. The table shows roughly 50,000 distinct CDR3 sequences, with about 7.4% occurring only once. This CDR3 has 17 amino acids. Germline CDR1 reads MGHRA; CDR2 reads YSYEKL. V lost 4 bases, J lost 5 bases, and 15 bases stayed unmatched. As regards this clonotype: Its antigen is not identified.

V usage is TRBV4-1 and J usage is TRBJ2-5; 8 bases map to TRBD2. The TCR sequence derives from a man aged 18-30 years who received the YFV17D yellow fever vaccine. Sequenced material: CD8+ T cells sorted from PBMCs, taken roughly 14 days after the first yellow fever vaccination. CDR3 DNA: TGCGCCAGCAGCCGAGACAGGATCAAGCGGGGGCGGGAGACCCAGTACTTC. Encoded protein: CASSRDRIKRGRETQYF.